These T cell receptor beta chains were read from a single sample in a study of cytomegalovirus exposure and HLA in healthy donors. The assay was immunoSEQ multiplex PCR, and TCRdb's table has in-frame clones only and misses some. The repertoire includes about 120,000 clones, about 8.6% of them detected once, and about 6.6% sits in the top ten. Sequenced sample: PBMCs. These receptors all come from a woman aged 40 to 49 in good health and CMV-seropositive. Each CDR3 is given without its conserved first and last residue. The order of the fields is V gene, CDR3 protein.

>TRBV18
ASSPPTRANTGELF
>TRBV28
ASRSRGDTDTQY
>TRBV27
ASSLSVGESEAF
>TRBV7-7
ASSLVLAGGNNEQF
>TRBV30
AWSVQSLYEQY
>TRBV19
ASSIGGGYTDTQY
>TRBV9
ASSVGGRRGGTGELF
>TRBV6-5
ASSPVANQPQH
>TRBV2
ASRSGELTGYT
>TRBV5-8
ASSLGQRGNTIY
>TRBV5-1
ASSSTLGQGAGETQY
>TRBV27
ASSLSWASGNTIY
>TRBV6-6
ASSSNRDLGYEQY
>TRBV5-1
ASSFWGRVTNEKLF
>TRBV19
ASSIGRGPGGTEAF
>TRBV10-1
ASSERGDGEQF
>TRBV30
AWSTQRVGYT
>TRBV28
ASGRDRNQPQH
>TRBV14
ASSQAPGPGELF
>TRBV5-6
ASSFQGSISYNEQF
>TRBV4-2
ASSQTYPRTRGRDNEKLF
>TRBV6-5
ATRDTHSPLH
>TRBV27
ASTGGGYEQY
>TRBV18
ASSPGEGMGQPQH
>TRBV28
ASRREDGGLEQY
>TRBV9
ASSGSRQGGSEQF
>TRBV19
ASSIQAGGGQPQH
>TRBV5-1
ASSLAVGTNTEAF
>TRBV2
ASQAGGWDTEAF
>TRBV7-3
ASSLAPAGPRDYGYT
>TRBV10-1
ASSEASRGGLSYNEQF